Listed below are T cell receptor beta chains from one sample, sequenced in a study of blood T cell repertoires in COVID-19. The data were produced by immunoSEQ multiplex PCR, yet TCRdb's version contains in-frame clones alone and is incomplete. In the table there are a few hundred thousand clones, nearly 90% of which are singletons. The sequenced sample was PBMCs or T cells enriched from blood (not recorded which). These receptors were taken from a man younger than 40 who had been exposed to COVID-19. CDR3s include the opening cysteine and the closing phenylalanine or tryptophan. D genes are given only for firm matches. Where a row states a size, it is once, few, many or the class of an expanded clone; other rows omit it.

v_call,clone_size,d_call,j_call,cdr3_aa,cdr3_nt
TRBV29-1,NA,TRBD1,TRBJ1-6,CSARQGQRDSPLHF,TGCAGCGCCCGGCAGGGACAGCGGGATTCACCCCTCCACTTT
TRBV12-3/TRBV12-4,NA,NA,TRBJ1-2,CASSLRGGYTF,TGTGCCAGCAGTTTAAGGGGGGGCTACACCTTC
TRBV6-5,NA,TRBD1,TRBJ1-5,CASSLQGEQPQHF,TGTGCCAGCAGCCTACAGGGGGAACAGCCCCAGCATTTT
TRBV2,NA,NA,TRBJ1-2,CASRARQTKGENYGYTF,TGTGCCAGCAGGGCTAGACAGACCAAAGGAGAGAACTATGGCTACACCTTC
TRBV5-5,NA,NA,TRBJ2-1,CASSLEEQGYNEQFF,TGTGCCAGCAGCTTGGAGGAACAGGGTTACAATGAGCAGTTCTTC
TRBV4-1,NA,NA,TRBJ2-1,CASSQDPRYSYNEQFF,TGCGCCAGCAGCCAAGATCCGCGATACTCCTACAATGAGCAGTTCTTC
TRBV30,few,TRBD1,TRBJ2-7,CAWTRDRYSYEQYF,TGTGCCTGGACAAGGGACAGGTACTCCTACGAGCAGTACTTC
TRBV4-1,NA,TRBD2,TRBJ2-3,CASSQERAGGPADTQYF,TGCGCCAGCAGCCAAGAGCGCGCGGGGGGGCCCGCAGATACGCAGTATTTT
TRBV29-1,NA,TRBD2,TRBJ2-1,CSVESLAGGQDNEQFF,TGCAGCGTTGAAAGTCTAGCGGGGGGGCAGGACAATGAGCAGTTCTTC
TRBV19,NA,NA,TRBJ2-3,CASSMGDAREVPDTQYF,TGTGCCAGTAGTATGGGTGATGCTCGAGAGGTTCCAGATACGCAGTATTTT
TRBV25-1,NA,NA,TRBJ1-2,CASTEAGGGYTF,TGTGCCAGCACGGAAGCGGGAGGAGGCTACACCTTC
TRBV15,once,NA,TRBJ2-7,CATSRTAGYEQYF,TGTGCCACCAGCAGAACAGCCGGCTACGAGCAGTACTTC
TRBV7-9,NA,NA,TRBJ2-7,CASSLSRGQTPYEQYF,TGTGCCAGCAGCTTAAGCCGAGGACAGACCCCCTACGAGCAGTACTTC
TRBV19,NA,NA,TRBJ1-5,CASSIAGGGQPQHF,TGTGCCAGTAGTATTGCAGGTGGAGGTCAGCCCCAGCATTTT
TRBV6-5,NA,NA,TRBJ2-1,CASGRTNEQFF,TGTGCCAGCGGGAGAACGAATGAGCAGTTCTTC
TRBV18,NA,NA,TRBJ1-3,CASSPPAGDTIYF,TGTGCCAGCTCACCACCGGCGGGGGACACCATATATTTT
TRBV5-1,NA,TRBD2,TRBJ2-3,CASSLRLAGTSDTQYF,TGCGCCAGCAGCTTGAGGCTAGCGGGGACCTCAGATACGCAGTATTTT
TRBV7-2,NA,NA,TRBJ2-7,CASSSDFGRGYEQYF,TGTGCCAGCAGCTCTGACTTTGGAAGGGGTTACGAGCAGTACTTC
TRBV6-2/TRBV6-3,NA,TRBD2,TRBJ2-1,CASSYSETSGYNEQFF,TGTGCCAGCAGTTACTCCGAGACTAGCGGGTACAATGAGCAGTTCTTC
TRBV12-3/TRBV12-4,NA,NA,TRBJ2-7,CASSFLAVEQYF,TGTGCCAGCAGTTTTTTGGCGGTCGAGCAGTACTTC
TRBV14,NA,NA,TRBJ1-2,CASSQARGYLNYGYTF,TGTGCCAGCAGCCAAGCCCGGGGATATTTGAACTATGGCTACACCTTC
TRBV12-3/TRBV12-4,NA,NA,TRBJ1-4,CASSLGTLKLFF,TGTGCCAGCAGTTTAGGGACACTAAAACTGTTTTTT
TRBV7-9,NA,NA,TRBJ2-3,CASSPLVGVDPGHTDTQYF,TGTGCCAGCAGCCCCCTTGTTGGTGTGGACCCCGGACACACAGATACGCAGTATTTT
TRBV19,NA,NA,TRBJ2-6,CASSPGTGANVLTF,TGTGCCAGTAGCCCCGGTACTGGGGCCAACGTCCTGACTTTC
TRBV4-3,NA,NA,TRBJ2-7,CASSPRTVSYEQYF,TGCGCCAGCAGCCCGAGGACAGTTTCCTACGAGCAGTACTTC
TRBV5-1,NA,TRBD1,TRBJ1-4,CASSTDRGNEKLFF,TGCGCCAGCAGCACGGACAGGGGTAATGAAAAACTGTTTTTT
TRBV18,NA,NA,TRBJ2-3,CASSSVDTQYF,TGTGCCAGCTCATCGGTAGATACGCAGTATTTT
TRBV9,NA,TRBD2,TRBJ2-3,CASSPRTSGGADTQYF,TGTGCCAGCAGCCCCCGGACTAGCGGGGGGGCAGATACGCAGTATTTT
TRBV15,NA,NA,TRBJ2-2,CATSRGQLNTGELFF,TGTGCCACCAGCAGAGGACAGTTAAACACCGGGGAGCTGTTTTTT
TRBV4-1,once,TRBD1,TRBJ2-5,CASSQDRTGSWETQYF,TGCGCCAGCAGCCAAGATCGGACAGGTTCTTGGGAGACCCAGTACTTC
TRBV18,once,NA,TRBJ1-2,CASSSTYGYTF,TGTGCCAGCTCATCGACTTATGGCTACACCTTC
TRBV19,NA,NA,TRBJ2-1,CASSIDLTRRQFF,TGTGCCAGTAGTATAGATCTCACCAGGCGTCAGTTCTTC
TRBV18,NA,NA,TRBJ2-7,CASSLGQKTYEQYF,TGTGCCAGCTCCCTTGGACAGAAAACCTACGAGCAGTACTTC
TRBV27,NA,TRBD1,TRBJ2-7,CASSLEQGLGEQYF,TGTGCCAGCAGTTTGGAACAGGGGTTGGGCGAGCAGTACTTC
TRBV29-1,NA,NA,TRBJ1-3,CSVAYGNTIYF,TGCAGCGTTGCCTATGGAAACACCATATATTTT
TRBV6-5,NA,NA,TRBJ1-1,CASRERRNTEAFF,TGTGCCAGCAGAGAGAGGCGGAACACTGAAGCTTTCTTT
TRBV5-4,NA,TRBD2,TRBJ2-5,CASSQTGLAGTETQYF,TGTGCCAGCAGCCAGACCGGACTAGCGGGGACGGAGACCCAGTACTTC
TRBV19,NA,NA,TRBJ1-3,CASSIIGVGNTIYF,TGTGCCAGTAGTATAATTGGAGTGGGAAACACCATATATTTT
TRBV7-6,NA,NA,TRBJ2-7,CASSLIAGTSVDEQYF,TGTGCCAGCAGTCTGATAGCCGGGACTTCAGTGGACGAGCAGTACTTC
TRBV19,NA,TRBD1,TRBJ2-1,CASSTTGGYSYNEQFF,TGTGCCAGTAGTACGACAGGGGGTTACTCCTACAATGAGCAGTTCTTC
TRBV30,few,NA,TRBJ1-3,CAWYQGYGNTIYF,TGTGCCTGGTATCAGGGATATGGAAACACCATATATTTT
TRBV7-6,NA,NA,TRBJ1-5,CASSAFETVSNQPQHF,TGTGCCAGCAGCGCTTTTGAGACAGTTAGCAATCAGCCCCAGCATTTT
TRBV5-1,few,NA,TRBJ1-3,CASSTSGSGNTIYF,TGCGCCAGCAGCACGTCGGGCTCTGGAAACACCATATATTTT
TRBV5-6,NA,TRBD1,TRBJ1-2,CASSPGDRGYGYTF,TGTGCCAGCAGTCCGGGGGACAGGGGGTATGGCTACACCTTC
TRBV2,NA,TRBD1,TRBJ1-2,CASSDSRDRGLGYTF,TGTGCCAGCAGCGACAGCCGGGACAGGGGGCTTGGCTACACCTTC
TRBV7-9,NA,TRBD1,TRBJ2-7,CASSPTGGSYEQYF,TGTGCCAGCAGCCCGACAGGGGGCAGTTACGAGCAGTACTTC
TRBV18,NA,TRBD1,TRBJ2-7,CASSRQGASYEQYF,TGTGCCAGCTCCAGACAGGGGGCATCCTACGAGCAGTACTTC
TRBV5-1,few,NA,TRBJ1-4,CASSRGTLATNEKLFF,TGCGCCAGCAGCAGAGGGACTTTGGCAACTAATGAAAAACTGTTTTTT
TRBV18,NA,NA,TRBJ2-3,CASSPPVRVGTDTQYF,TGTGCCAGCTCACCACCGGTCAGGGTGGGCACAGATACGCAGTATTTT
TRBV18,NA,NA,TRBJ2-7,CASSPRGLYEQYF,TGTGCCAGCTCACCTCGCGGACTCTACGAGCAGTACTTC
TRBV10-3,NA,TRBD1,TRBJ2-1,CAIGGTGRTNEQFF,TGTGCCATCGGGGGGACAGGAAGGACCAATGAGCAGTTCTTC
TRBV7-9,few,NA,TRBJ2-3,CAYEVRGQRSTDTQYF,TGTGCCTACGAGGTCCGGGGACAAAGAAGCACAGATACGCAGTATTTT
TRBV15,NA,TRBD1,TRBJ1-1,CATSRAGTANTEAFF,TGTGCCACCAGCAGAGCGGGGACAGCGAACACTGAAGCTTTCTTT
TRBV14,NA,TRBD1,TRBJ1-2,CASSVRTGIGGYTF,TGTGCCAGCAGCGTCCGGACAGGGATAGGTGGCTACACCTTC
TRBV3-1/TRBV3-2,once,NA,TRBJ2-3,CASSQDAGDTQYF,TGTGCCAGCAGCCAAGACGCGGGGGATACGCAGTATTTT